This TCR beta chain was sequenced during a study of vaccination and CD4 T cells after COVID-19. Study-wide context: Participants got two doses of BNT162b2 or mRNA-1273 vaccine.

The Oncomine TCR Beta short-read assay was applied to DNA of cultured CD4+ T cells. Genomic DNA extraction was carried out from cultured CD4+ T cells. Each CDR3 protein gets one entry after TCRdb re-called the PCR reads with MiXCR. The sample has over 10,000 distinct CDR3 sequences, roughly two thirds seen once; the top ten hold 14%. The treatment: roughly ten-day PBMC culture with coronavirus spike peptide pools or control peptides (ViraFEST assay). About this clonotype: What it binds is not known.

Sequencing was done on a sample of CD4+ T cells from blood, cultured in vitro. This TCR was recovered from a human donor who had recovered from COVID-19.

Written as DNA, the CDR3 is TGTGCCAGTAGTATGTCCCCGACCGGACCCTCTAGGGAGCAGTACTTC. Its translation is CASSMSPTGPSREQYF. This rearrangement joins TRBV19 to TRBJ2-7, with D hard to call. Between the trimmed V and J ends, which lost 3 bases and 7 bases, there was a span of 22 bases. Germline V lookup: CDR1 LNHDA, CDR2 SQIVND (reference sequence). The CDR3 totals 16 residues.